This TCR beta chain was obtained from a study of blood T cell repertoires in COVID-19. Profiling relied on immunoSEQ multiplex PCR, and the TCRdb table lists in-frame clones only, not all of them. The repertoire holds approximately 340,000 clones, with about nine tenths as singletons. Trimming took off 5 bases at V and 4 bases at J, with 15 bases between the two ends. The CDR3 is 15 amino acids. CDR1 MDHEN and CDR2 SYDVKM come from the germline V gene. The receptor's source is a man aged 25-45 years with COVID-19, enrolled during active disease. This sequence joins TRBV28 and TRBJ1-5; weak D call: TRBD1 (6 bases). What was sequenced was peripheral blood. The CDR3, as DNA: TGTGCCAGCAGTCTGGGTAGCAGGGGTAATCAGCCCCAGCATTTT. Translating it yields CASSLGSRGNQPQHF.